This TCR beta chain was captured in a study of T cells in Graves' hyperthyroidism and ophthalmopathy. This clonotype showed up many times. RNA transcripts were the template for amplifying TCR beta CDR3 regions. Using the HTBI primer set, a first-round RT-PCR was run on the TCR CDR3. From the multiplex PCR reads, TCRdb called clonotypes with MiXCR, one entry per CDR3 protein. The sample records some 760,000 distinct CDR3 sequences, approximately 14% being singletons. The authors took PBMCs from over 8.5 ml fresh peripheral blood. Trimming stripped 3 bases from V and 7 bases from J, with 10 bases between. In germline, CDR1 is MDHEN, CDR2 SYDVKM. The CDR3 length is 14 residues.

The sample taken for sequencing was blood. The clonotype comes from a woman aged 18-29 years with Graves' hyperthyroidism. This sequence joins TRBV28 and TRBJ1-6; the D is unclear. The DNA for the CDR3 is TGTGCCAGCAGTTTGGTGGGGAGGAATTCACCCCTCCACTTT. This gives the protein CASSLVGRNSPLHF.